The rows below give T cell receptor beta chains drawn from one sample of a study of T cell responses to AZD1222 COVID-19 vaccine. Assay: immunoSEQ multiplex PCR; the TCRdb copy retains only in-frame clones and omits some. The sample carries 130,000 to 150,000 clones, 80% to 90% recorded once. The sample in question was peripheral blood, obtained on day 0 of AZD1222 vaccination. The receptors stem from an adult in good health. CDR3s include the opening cysteine and the closing phenylalanine or tryptophan. Fields, in order: CDR3 protein, CDR3 DNA, D gene, V gene, J gene. D genes are given only for firm matches.

CDR3 protein: CASKISNQPQHF
CDR3 DNA: TGTGCCAGCAAAATTAGCAATCAGCCCCAGCATTTT
D gene: .
V gene: TRBV28
J gene: TRBJ1-5

CDR3 protein: CASSPRGPKFF
CDR3 DNA: TGTGCCAGCAGCCCCCGGGGTCCGAAGTTCTTC
D gene: .
V gene: TRBV5-8
J gene: TRBJ2-1

CDR3 protein: CASSPRGDTQYF
CDR3 DNA: TGTGCCAGCAGCCCCCGGGGGGATACGCAGTATTTT
D gene: .
V gene: TRBV5-4
J gene: TRBJ2-3

CDR3 protein: CASSLACLLAGGPTPQYF
CDR3 DNA: TGTGCCAGCAGCCTAGCTTGTTTACTAGCGGGAGGGCCCACCCCGCAGTATTTT
D gene: TRBD2
V gene: TRBV7-4
J gene: TRBJ2-3

CDR3 protein: CASSSQGSEEQYF
CDR3 DNA: TGTGCCAGCAGCTCACAGGGCTCGGAAGAGCAGTACTTC
D gene: .
V gene: TRBV5-4
J gene: TRBJ2-7

CDR3 protein: CASSLGTSGGAGELFF
CDR3 DNA: TGTGCCAGCAGCTTAGGGACTAGCGGGGGGGCCGGGGAGCTGTTTTTT
D gene: TRBD2
V gene: TRBV5-6
J gene: TRBJ2-2

CDR3 protein: CAIIGPLAGDQSRETQYF
CDR3 DNA: TGTGCCATCATTGGGCCTTTAGCGGGAGATCAGTCTAGGGAGACCCAGTACTTC
D gene: TRBD2
V gene: TRBV10-3
J gene: TRBJ2-5

CDR3 protein: CASSSAEIGGSRDKLFF
CDR3 DNA: TGTGCCAGCAGTTCGGCAGAAATAGGGGGTTCCCGTGACAAACTGTTTTTT
D gene: .
V gene: TRBV27
J gene: TRBJ1-4

CDR3 protein: CASSRGQLGELFF
CDR3 DNA: TGTGCCAGCAGCCGGGGACAGCTCGGGGAGCTGTTTTTT
D gene: TRBD1
V gene: TRBV12-3/TRBV12-4
J gene: TRBJ2-2

CDR3 protein: CASGTGTNYGYTF
CDR3 DNA: TGTGCCAGCGGAACCGGGACAAACTATGGCTACACCTTC
D gene: .
V gene: TRBV6-1
J gene: TRBJ1-2